This TCR beta chain was identified during a study of blood T cell repertoires in COVID-19. At the level of the study: Acute and convalescent COVID-19 specimens originated in the United States, Italy and Spain.

In the authors' workflow: Scientists estimated how many nucleated cells there were by amplifying reference gene primers. This table comes from immunoSEQ multiplex PCR, and its TCRdb copy is limited to in-frame clones, with some not included. V and J calls and clone size are given by that table; D and trimming were obtained from the DNA. The sample holds a few hundred thousand clones, 70% to 85% seen once. CDR1 LGHDT and CDR2 YNNKEL come from the germline V gene (reference sequence). There are 12 residues in the CDR3. Trimming left V 3 bases short and J 11 bases short, with 8 bases between. At least ten counts were recorded for this clone.

Sequencing was carried out using peripheral blood. The genes are TRBV3-1 (or the pseudogene TRBV3-2) and TRBJ1-6; D is unclear. This sequence was found in a woman of 80 years or more with acute or convalescent COVID-19. DNA for the CDR3: TGTGCCAGCAGCCAGAGTAGCACACCCCTCCACTTT. This codes for CASSQSSTPLHF.